The clone carrying this T cell receptor beta chain occurred a few times. Data came from immunoSEQ multiplex PCR; TCRdb stores just in-frame clones and leaves some out. Among roughly 46,000 clones listed, 80% to 90% were seen once. This sample is part of a study of OX40 agonist ivuxolimab in advanced cancers. V was shortened by 6 bases and J by 8 bases, with 21 bases between the two germline ends. From germline, CDR1 is SGHRS and CDR2 YFSETQ. The CDR3 has 16 amino acids. The rearrangement links TRBV5-1 to TRBJ1-6; a possible D gene is TRBD1 (5 bases). This receptor was obtained from an adult with an advanced solid tumor such as melanoma, head and neck, liver or kidney cancer. The sequenced sample was CD4+ or CD8+ T cells sorted from blood, obtained in a trial of the OX40 agonist ivuxolimab. DNA for the CDR3: TGCGCCAGCACCTCCTATCCCGGGACTCGATATTCACCCCTCCACTTT. The encoded protein is CASTSYPGTRYSPLHF.